This T cell receptor beta chain was recorded in a study of control samples from healthy donors and cancer patients. The method was immunoSEQ multiplex PCR; TCRdb's version includes in-frame clones alone and lacks a portion of them. The sample has 400,000 to 500,000 clones, roughly 90% seen once; the top ten hold around 6.4%. With 6 bases removed from V and 2 bases from J, the gap between germline ends came to 23 bases. CDR3 size: 17 residues. Per germline, CDR1 MDHEN and CDR2 SYDVKM. This clone came up once. The clonotype was recovered from a man in his forties with head and neck cancer. Source material: PBMCs. The chain combines TRBV28 with TRBJ2-7; D tentatively fits TRBD1 or TRBD2 (5 bases each). The CDR3 protein is CASSRKLGTIKAYEQYF. DNA of the CDR3: TGTGCCAGCAGCAGGAAACTCGGGACGATTAAGGCCTACGAGCAGTACTTC.